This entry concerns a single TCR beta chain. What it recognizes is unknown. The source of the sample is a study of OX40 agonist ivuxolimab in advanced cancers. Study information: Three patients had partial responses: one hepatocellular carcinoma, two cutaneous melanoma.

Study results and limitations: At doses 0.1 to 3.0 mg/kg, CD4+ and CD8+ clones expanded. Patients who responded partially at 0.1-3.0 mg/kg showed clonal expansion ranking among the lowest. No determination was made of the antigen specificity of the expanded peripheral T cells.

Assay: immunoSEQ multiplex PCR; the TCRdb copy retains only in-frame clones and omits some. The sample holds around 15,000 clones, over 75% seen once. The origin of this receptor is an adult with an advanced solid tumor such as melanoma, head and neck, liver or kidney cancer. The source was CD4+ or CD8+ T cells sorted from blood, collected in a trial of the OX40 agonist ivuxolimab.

The CDR3 region is CASSTGLDYEQYF. CDR3 DNA sequence: TGTGCCAGCAGCACGGGACTAGATTACGAGCAGTACTTC. The rearrangement uses TRBV7-9 and TRBJ2-7, with 8 bases fitting TRBD2. V gave up 5 bases and J gave up 4 bases; unmatched junction bases: 4. The CDR3 loop spans 13 amino acids. Germline-derived CDR1 and CDR2 are SEHNR and FQNEAQ (reference sequence). The full variable domain, with the rest looked up from reference TRBV7-9 and TRBJ2-7, is DTGVSQNPRHKITKRGQNVTFRCDPISEHNRLYWYRQTLGQGPEFLTYFQNEAQLEKSRLLSDRFSAERPKGSFSTLEIQRTEQGDSAMYLCASSTGLDYEQYFGPGTRLTVT.